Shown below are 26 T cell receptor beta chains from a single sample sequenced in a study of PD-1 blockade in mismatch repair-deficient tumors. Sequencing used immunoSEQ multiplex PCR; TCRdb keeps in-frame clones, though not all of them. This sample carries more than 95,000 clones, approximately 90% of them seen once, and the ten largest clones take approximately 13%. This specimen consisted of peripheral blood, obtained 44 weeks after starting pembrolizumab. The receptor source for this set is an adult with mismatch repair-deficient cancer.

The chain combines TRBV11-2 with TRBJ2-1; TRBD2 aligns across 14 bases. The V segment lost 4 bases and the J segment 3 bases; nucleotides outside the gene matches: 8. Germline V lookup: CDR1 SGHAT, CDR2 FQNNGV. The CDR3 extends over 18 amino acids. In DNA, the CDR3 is TGTGCCAGCAGCTCATCCCCGGGACTAGCGGGAGACTACAATGAGCAGTTCTTC. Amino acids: CASSSSPGLAGDYNEQFF.

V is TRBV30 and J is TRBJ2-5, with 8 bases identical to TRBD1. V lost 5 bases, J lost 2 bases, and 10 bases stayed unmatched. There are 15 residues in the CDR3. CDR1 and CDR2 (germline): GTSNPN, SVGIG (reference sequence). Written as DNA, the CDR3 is TGTGCCTGGTCAAACGCGGGACAGGATCAAGAGACCCAGTACTTC. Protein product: CAWSNAGQDQETQYF. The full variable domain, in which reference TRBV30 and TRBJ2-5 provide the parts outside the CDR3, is SQTIHQWPATLVQPVGSPLSLECTVEGTSNPNLYWYRQAAGRGLQLLFYSVGIGQISSEVPQNLSASRPQDRQFILSSKKLLLSDSGFYLCAWSNAGQDQETQYFGPGTRLLVL.

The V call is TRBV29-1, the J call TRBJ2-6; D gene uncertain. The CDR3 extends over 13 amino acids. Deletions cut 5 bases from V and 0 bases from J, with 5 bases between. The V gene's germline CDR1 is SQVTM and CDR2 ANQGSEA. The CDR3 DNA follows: TGCAGCGTTTTGCCCTCTGGGGCCAACGTCCTGACTTTC. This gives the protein CSVLPSGANVLTF.

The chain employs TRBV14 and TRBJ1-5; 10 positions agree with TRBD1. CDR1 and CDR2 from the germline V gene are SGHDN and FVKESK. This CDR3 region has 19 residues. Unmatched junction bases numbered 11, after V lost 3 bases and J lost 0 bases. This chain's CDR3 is CASSHTPGQGIYSNQPQHF. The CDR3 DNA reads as TGTGCCAGCAGCCACACACCGGGACAGGGGATTTATAGCAATCAGCCCCAGCATTTT.

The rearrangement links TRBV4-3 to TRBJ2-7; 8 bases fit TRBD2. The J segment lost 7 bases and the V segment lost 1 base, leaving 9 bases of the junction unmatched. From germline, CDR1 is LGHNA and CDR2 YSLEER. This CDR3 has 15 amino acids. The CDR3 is CASSQVPAGAGEQYF. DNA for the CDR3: TGCGCCAGCAGCCAAGTTCCAGCGGGAGCAGGAGAGCAGTACTTC.

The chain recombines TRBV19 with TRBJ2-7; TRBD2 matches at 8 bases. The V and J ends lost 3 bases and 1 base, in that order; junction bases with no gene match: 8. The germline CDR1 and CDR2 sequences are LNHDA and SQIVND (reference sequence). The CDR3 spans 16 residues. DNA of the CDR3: TGTGCCAGTAGTATGGATCTGGGGACTAGATCCTACGAGCAGTACTTC. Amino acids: CASSMDLGTRSYEQYF.

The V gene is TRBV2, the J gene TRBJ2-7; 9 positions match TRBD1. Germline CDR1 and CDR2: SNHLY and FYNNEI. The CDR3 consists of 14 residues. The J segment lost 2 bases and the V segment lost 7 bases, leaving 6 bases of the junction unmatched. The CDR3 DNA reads TGTGCCAGCAACCGACAGGGGGAAACCTACGAGCAGTACTTC. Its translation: CASNRQGETYEQYF.

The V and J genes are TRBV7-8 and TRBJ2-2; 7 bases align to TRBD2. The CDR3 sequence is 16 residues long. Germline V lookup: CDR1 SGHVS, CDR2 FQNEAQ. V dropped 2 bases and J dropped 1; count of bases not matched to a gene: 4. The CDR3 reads CASSLSLAVNTGELFF. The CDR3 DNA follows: TGTGCCAGCAGCTTATCCCTAGCGGTGAACACCGGGGAGCTGTTTTTT.

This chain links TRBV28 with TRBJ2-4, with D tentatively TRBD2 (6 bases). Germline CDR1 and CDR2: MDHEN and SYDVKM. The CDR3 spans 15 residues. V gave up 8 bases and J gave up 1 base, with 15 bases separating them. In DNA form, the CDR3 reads TGTGCCAGCTCTCCAAGCGCGGGGGCCAAAAACATTCAGTACTTC. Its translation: CASSPSAGAKNIQYF. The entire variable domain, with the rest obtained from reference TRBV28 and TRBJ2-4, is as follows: DVKVTQSSRYLVKRTGEKVFLECVQDMDHENMFWYRQDPGLGLRLIYFSYDVKMKEKGDIPEGYSVSREKKERFSLILESASTNQTSMYLCASSPSAGAKNIQYFGAGTRLSVL.

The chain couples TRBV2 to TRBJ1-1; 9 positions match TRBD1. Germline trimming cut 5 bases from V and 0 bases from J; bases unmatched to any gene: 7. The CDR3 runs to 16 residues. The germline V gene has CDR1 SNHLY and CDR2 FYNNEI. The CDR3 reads CASSLDRGYMNTEAFF. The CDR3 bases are TGTGCCAGCAGTCTGGACAGGGGTTACATGAACACTGAAGCTTTCTTT.

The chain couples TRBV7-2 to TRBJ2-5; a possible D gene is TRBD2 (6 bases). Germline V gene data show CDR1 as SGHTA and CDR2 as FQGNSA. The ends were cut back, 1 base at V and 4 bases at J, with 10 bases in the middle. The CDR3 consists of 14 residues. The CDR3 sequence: CASSLGHSGETQYF. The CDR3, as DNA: TGTGCCAGCAGCTTAGGTCATAGCGGAGAGACCCAGTACTTC.

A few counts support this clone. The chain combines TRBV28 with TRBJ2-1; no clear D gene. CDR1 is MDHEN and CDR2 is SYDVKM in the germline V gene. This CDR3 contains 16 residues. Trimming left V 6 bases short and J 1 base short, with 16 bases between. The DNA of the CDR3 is TGTGCCAGCAGCTACCCTTCGGCCGAGTCCTACAATGAGCAGTTCTTC. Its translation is CASSYPSAESYNEQFF.

The chain's CDR3 is CASSQESSYEQYF. The CDR3 DNA is TGCGCCAGCAGCCAAGAGTCCTCCTACGAGCAGTACTTC. V is TRBV4-1 and J is TRBJ2-7; the D is unclear. The V end lost 0 bases, the J end lost 0 bases, and 3 bases lay between the germline ends. CDR1 and CDR2 (germline): MGHRA, YSYEKL. The CDR3 consists of 13 residues.

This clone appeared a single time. The CDR3 protein is CASSEGDSWVYMNTEAFF. Here the CDR3 DNA reads TGTGCCAGTAGTGAAGGGGACAGTTGGGTGTATATGAACACTGAAGCTTTCTTT. The rearrangement links TRBV19 to TRBJ1-1; 7 nucleotides align to TRBD1. Germline CDR1 reads LNHDA; CDR2 reads SQIVND (reference sequence). With V trimmed by 5 bases and J by 0 bases, 15 bases remained unmatched. The CDR3 has 18 residues.

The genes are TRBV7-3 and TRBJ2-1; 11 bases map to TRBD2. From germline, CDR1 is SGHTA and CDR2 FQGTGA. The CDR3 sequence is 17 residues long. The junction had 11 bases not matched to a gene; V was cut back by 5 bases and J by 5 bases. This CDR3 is CASSPQKLAGVDNEQFF. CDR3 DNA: TGTGCCAGCAGCCCCCAGAAACTAGCGGGAGTCGACAATGAGCAGTTCTTC.

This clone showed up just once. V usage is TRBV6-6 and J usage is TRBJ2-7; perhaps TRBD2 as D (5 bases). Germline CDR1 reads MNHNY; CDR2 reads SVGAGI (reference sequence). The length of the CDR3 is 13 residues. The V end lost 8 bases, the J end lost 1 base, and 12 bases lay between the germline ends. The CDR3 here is CASREGGSYEQYF. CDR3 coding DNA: TGTGCCAGCCGGGAAGGTGGTTCCTACGAGCAGTACTTC.

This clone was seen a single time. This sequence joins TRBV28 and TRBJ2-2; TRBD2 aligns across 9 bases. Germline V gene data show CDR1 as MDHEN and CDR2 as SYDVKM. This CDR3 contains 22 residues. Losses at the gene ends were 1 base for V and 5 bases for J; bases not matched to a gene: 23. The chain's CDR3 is CASSLLSTGPNPSGKGTGELFF. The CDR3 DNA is TGTGCCAGCAGTTTATTGTCCACAGGGCCCAACCCTAGCGGGAAGGGGACCGGGGAGCTGTTTTTT. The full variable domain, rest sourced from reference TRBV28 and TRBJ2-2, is DVKVTQSSRYLVKRTGEKVFLECVQDMDHENMFWYRQDPGLGLRLIYFSYDVKMKEKGDIPEGYSVSREKKERFSLILESASTNQTSMYLCASSLLSTGPNPSGKGTGELFFGEGSRLTVL.

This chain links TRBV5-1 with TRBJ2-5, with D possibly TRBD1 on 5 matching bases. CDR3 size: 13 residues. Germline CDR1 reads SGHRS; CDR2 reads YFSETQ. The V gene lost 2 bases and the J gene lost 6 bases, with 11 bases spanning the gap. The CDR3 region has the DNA TGCGCCAGCAGCTTAAGGGGTGGGAAGACCCAGTACTTC. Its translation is CASSLRGGKTQYF.

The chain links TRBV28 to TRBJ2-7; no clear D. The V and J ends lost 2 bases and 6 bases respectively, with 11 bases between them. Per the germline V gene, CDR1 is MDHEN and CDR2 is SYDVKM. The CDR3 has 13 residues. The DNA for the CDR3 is TGTGCCAGCAGTTTACAACCCCGGACCGAGCAGTACTTC. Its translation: CASSLQPRTEQYF.

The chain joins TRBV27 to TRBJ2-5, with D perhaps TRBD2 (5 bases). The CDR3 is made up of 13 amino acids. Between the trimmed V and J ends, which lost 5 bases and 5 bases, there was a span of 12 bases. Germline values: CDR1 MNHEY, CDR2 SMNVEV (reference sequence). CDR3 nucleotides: TGTGCCAGCAGTCCGAGGTGGGAGGAGACCCAGTACTTC. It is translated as CASSPRWEETQYF.

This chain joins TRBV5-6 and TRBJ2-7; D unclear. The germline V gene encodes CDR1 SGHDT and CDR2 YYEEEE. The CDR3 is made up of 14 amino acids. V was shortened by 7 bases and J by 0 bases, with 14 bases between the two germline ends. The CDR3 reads CASVGRKSSYEQYF. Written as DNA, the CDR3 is TGTGCCAGCGTAGGCAGGAAGAGCTCCTACGAGCAGTACTTC.

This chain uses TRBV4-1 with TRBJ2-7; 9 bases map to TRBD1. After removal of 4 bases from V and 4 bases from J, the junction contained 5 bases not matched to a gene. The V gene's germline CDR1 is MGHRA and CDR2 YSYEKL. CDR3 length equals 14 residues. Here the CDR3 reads CASSPTTGGYEQYF. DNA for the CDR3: TGCGCCAGCAGCCCCACGACAGGGGGGTACGAGCAGTACTTC.

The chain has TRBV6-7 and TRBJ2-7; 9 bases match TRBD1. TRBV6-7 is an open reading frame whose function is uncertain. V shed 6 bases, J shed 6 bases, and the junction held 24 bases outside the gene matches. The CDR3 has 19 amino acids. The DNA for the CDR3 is TGTGCCAGCAGCCTACAGGGGGCATTGACGGAGGACTGTCGAGGCGAGCAGTACTTC. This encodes CASSLQGALTEDCRGEQYF.

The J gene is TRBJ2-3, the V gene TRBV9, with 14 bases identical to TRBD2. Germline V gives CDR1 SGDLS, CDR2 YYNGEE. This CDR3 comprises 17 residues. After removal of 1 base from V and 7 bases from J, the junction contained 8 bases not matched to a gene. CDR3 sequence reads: CASSVSMTSGRAYTQYF. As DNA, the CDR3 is TGTGCCAGCAGCGTAAGCATGACTAGCGGGAGGGCCTATACGCAGTATTTT.

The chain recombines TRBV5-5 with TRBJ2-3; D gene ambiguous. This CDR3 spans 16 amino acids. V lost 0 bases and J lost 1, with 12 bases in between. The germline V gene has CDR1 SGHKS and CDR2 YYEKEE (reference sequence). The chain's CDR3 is CASSLEYVLGTDTQYF. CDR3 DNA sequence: TGTGCCAGCAGCTTGGAGTACGTTCTAGGCACAGATACGCAGTATTTT.

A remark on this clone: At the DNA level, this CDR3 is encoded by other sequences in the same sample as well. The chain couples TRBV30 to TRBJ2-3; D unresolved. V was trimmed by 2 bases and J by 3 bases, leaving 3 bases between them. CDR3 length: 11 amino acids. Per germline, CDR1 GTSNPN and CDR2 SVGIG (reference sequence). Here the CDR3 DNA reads TGTGCCTGGAGTCAAACAGATACGCAGTATTTT. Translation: CAWSQTDTQYF.